The 25 T cell receptor beta chains reported below all come from one sample, sequenced in a study of tumor and adjacent non-tumor tissue in lung cancer. RNA was extracted from bulk tissue without any cell sorting. A modified ARM-PCR protocol with three rounds of nested PCR amplified TCRbeta. TCRdb passed the multiplex PCR reads through MiXCR, listing each CDR3 protein once. The data contain roughly 220,000 distinct CDR3 sequences, 70% to 75% of them singletons. Sequenced: lung tumor tissue. The receptor set was obtained from a man aged 55 to 70 with non-small cell lung cancer.

A remark on this clonotype: One junction end does not reproduce the germline sequence, and a read error may be involved. The J gene is TRBJ2-2, the V gene TRBV4-2; D is perhaps TRBD2 (6 bases). Looked up from germline, CDR1 is LGHNA and CDR2 is YNFKEQ. CDR3 size: 17 residues. DNA for the CDR3: TGTGCCAGCAACCAAGTACCGGGCGGGATAAACACCGGGGAGCTGTTTTTT. Amino acids: CASNQVPGGINTGELFF.

Remarks on this clonotype: A read error may account for a junction end that differs from germline. The chain couples TRBV4-2 to TRBJ1-1; no firm D call. CDR1 and CDR2 from the germline V gene are LGHNA and YNFKEQ. This CDR3 spans 14 amino acids. The CDR3 protein is CANSRRSQDTEAFF. For the CDR3, the DNA is TGTGCCAACAGCCGCCGAAGCCAGGATACTGAAGCTTTCTTT.

Comments on this clonotype: Sequence at one end of the junction differs from germline and may be a read error. As DNA, the CDR3 is TGTGCCAGCAGTTATCTTGCCCAGGGGAATTCACCCCACCACTTT. Translation gives CASSYLAQGNSPHHF. The gene calls are TRBV6-6 and TRBJ1-6, with D maybe TRBD1 (6 bases). The CDR3 is 15 residues long. From germline, CDR1 is MNHNY and CDR2 SVGAGI (reference sequence).

In regard to this clonotype: This may arise from a read error, as a much more abundant clone is one base away. This chain uses TRBV30 with TRBJ1-1; D is possibly TRBD1 (5 bases). CDR1 GTSNPN and CDR2 SVGIG come from the germline V gene (reference sequence). This CDR3 is built from 14 residues. The CDR3 protein is CAWSIPGKDTEALF. The DNA for the CDR3 is TGTGCCTGGAGTATACCAGGGAAGGACACTGAAGCTTTATTT.

V usage is TRBV11-2 and J usage is TRBJ1-4; D remains unclear. Between the trimmed V and J ends, which lost 0 bases and 7 bases, there was a span of 12 bases. Germline CDR1 and CDR2: SGHAT and FQNNGV. This CDR3 comprises 15 residues. The CDR3 protein is CASSLDGKRSEKLFF. In nucleotides, the CDR3 is TGTGCCAGCAGCTTAGATGGGAAGCGCAGTGAAAAACTGTTTTTT.

Regarding this clonotype: Germline and junction disagree at one end, which may indicate a read error. This chain's CDR3 is CASNLDMIDRSYGCTF. As DNA, the CDR3 is TGTGCCAGCAACCTGGACATGATCGACAGGAGCTATGGCTGCACCTTC. The genes are TRBV11-1 and TRBJ1-2, with a possible D match to TRBD1 (6 bases). The CDR3 is made up of 16 amino acids. The germline V gene has CDR1 SGHAT and CDR2 FQDESV (reference sequence).

This clonotype was detected once. At one of its ends the junction is not consistent with the germline gene, which may arise from a read error. The V gene is TRBV12-5, the J gene TRBJ1-1, with D uncertain. The CDR3 consists of 12 residues. Germline loops: CDR1 LGHNT, CDR2 FRNRAP. In DNA, the CDR3 is TGTGCAACCAGGCGTTCAGACACTGAAGCCTTCTTT. It encodes CATRRSDTEAFF.

For this clonotype: Compared with germline, one end of the junction differs, possibly owing to a read error. V gene TRBV6-2 or TRBV6-3 combines with J gene TRBJ1-1; 9 nucleotides match TRBD1. This CDR3 contains 15 residues. Per the germline V gene, CDR1 is MNHEY and CDR2 is SVGEGT. For the CDR3, the DNA is TGTGCCAGCAGTTACTCGACAGGGGGACGAACTGGAGCTTTCTTT. Its translation is CASSYSTGGRTGAFF.

This chain links TRBV6-1 with TRBJ2-6, with D perhaps matching TRBD2 (6 bases). Germline V lookup: CDR1 MNHNS, CDR2 SASEGT. The V end lost 6 bases, the J end lost 2 bases, and 14 bases lay between the germline ends. This CDR3 has 16 amino acids. In DNA, the CDR3 is TGTGCCAGCAGGTGGGACTGGGGGGCTGGGGCCAACGTCCTGACTTTC. This translates into CASRWDWGAGANVLTF.

With respect to this clonotype: Since a much larger clone is just one base distant, this may be a read error. The chain links TRBV20-1 to TRBJ2-7, with a possible D match to TRBD2 (6 bases). The V gene's germline CDR1 is DFQATT and CDR2 SNEGSKA (reference sequence). The CDR3 has 14 residues. The CDR3 spells CGARVGGASYEQYF. The CDR3 DNA reads as TGCGGTGCTAGAGTTGGAGGGGCCTCCTACGAGCAGTACTTC.

Points on this clonotype: Given a much more abundant clone one base away, this may be a read error. This rearrangement joins TRBV12-3 or TRBV12-4 to TRBJ1-5; no clear D. This CDR3 spans 14 amino acids. Between the trimmed V and J ends, which lost 6 bases and 1 base, there was a span of 10 bases. In DNA, the CDR3 is TGTGCCAGCAGCCCCAAGGGAAGCAATCAGCCCCAGCATTTT. Its translation is CASSPKGSNQPQHF.

This chain uses TRBV11-1 with TRBJ2-1, with TRBD2 matching over 7 bases. V was pared by 11 bases and J by 10 bases, with 11 bases of the junction left unmatched. The length of the CDR3 is 12 residues. Germline CDR1 and CDR2: SGHAT and FQDESV (reference sequence). DNA for the CDR3: TGTGCCGACAGCTTAAGGGACTACGAGCAGTTCTTC. Encoded protein: CADSLRDYEQFF. Based on the CDR3 plus reference TRBV11-1 and TRBJ2-1, the full variable domain is EAEVAQSPRYKITEKSQAVAFWCDPISGHATLYWYRQILGQGPELLVQFQDESVVDDSQLPKDRFSAERLKGVDSTLKIQPAELGDSAMYLCADSLRDYEQFFGPGTRLTVL.

This clonotype appeared a few times. V usage is TRBV5-4 and J usage is TRBJ2-1; TRBD2 matches at 7 bases. Germline CDR1 and CDR2: SGHNT and YYREEE (reference sequence). There are 15 residues in the CDR3. V dropped 3 bases and J dropped 12; count of bases not matched to a gene: 15. CDR3 loop: CASSSTSASWEGQFF. CDR3 bases: TGTGCCAGCAGCTCGACTAGTGCCAGTTGGGAGGGGCAGTTCTTC.

This clonotype was observed at least ten times. The chain has TRBV11-2 and TRBJ2-5, with a weak D call TRBD2 (6 bases). Germline CDR1 and CDR2: SGHAT and FQNNGV. CDR3 length: 13 amino acids. Between the trimmed V and J ends, which lost 2 bases and 2 bases, there was a span of 6 bases. CDR3 loop: CASSLRGQETQYF. The CDR3 DNA reads as TGTGCCAGCAGCTTACGGGGGCAAGAGACCCAGTACTTC.

This sequence joins TRBV6-5 and TRBJ2-4; no clear D gene. Germline values: CDR1 MNHEY, CDR2 SVGAGI. The V and J ends lost 7 bases and 6 bases respectively, with 13 bases between them. This CDR3 has 13 residues. The CDR3 DNA reads TGTGCCAGCACCAGCTGGGATTCAAACATTCAGTACTTC. This gives the protein CASTSWDSNIQYF.

Regarding this clonotype: An end of the junction does not agree with germline; a read error may underlie this. The gene calls are TRBV5-6 and TRBJ1-5; no reliable D call. CDR3 length: 11 amino acids. Germline V lookup: CDR1 SGHDT, CDR2 YYEEEE. CDR3 bases: TGTGCCTGCAGACCGTCACTCGATTCTCTTTTT. Protein sequence: CACRPSLDSLF. Complete variable domain (other parts from reference TRBV5-6 and TRBJ1-5): DAGVTQSPTHLIKTRGQQVTLRCSPKSGHDTVSWYQQALGQGPQFIFQYYEEEERQRGNFPDRFSGHQFPNYSSELNVNALLLGDSALYLCACRPSLDSLFGDGTRLSIL.

To note about this clonotype: The junction differs from germline at one of its ends, possibly a read error. The J gene is TRBJ2-6, the V gene TRBV4-3; D unclear. Germline V gene data show CDR1 as LGHNA and CDR2 as YSLEER. CDR3 length equals 16 residues. CDR3 in DNA: TGCGCCACCAGCCAAGAGGTTGTGTCTGGGGCCAACGTCCTGACTTTC. It is translated as CATSQEVVSGANVLTF.

Turning to this clonotype: A much larger clone differs from this one at a single base, so this may be a read error. This chain connects TRBV20-1 to TRBJ2-1; tentative D call: TRBD2 (7 bases). Germline-derived CDR1 and CDR2 are DFQATT and SNEGSKA (reference sequence). This CDR3 is built from 14 residues. CDR3 sequence: CSAQEFGGALFGLF. CDR3 DNA sequence: TGCAGTGCCCAAGAGTTTGGGGGGGCCCTTTTCGGCTTGTTC.

As regards this clonotype: A much more abundant neighbour one base away suggests this may be a read error. The rearrangement links TRBV20-1 to TRBJ2-7; D not resolved. Looked up from germline, CDR1 is DFQATT and CDR2 is SNEGSKA (reference sequence). This CDR3 has 13 amino acids. CDR3 sequence (DNA): TGCAGTGCTAGAAACTCTTCCAACTACGAGGAGTACTTC. Translation gives CSARNSSNYEEYF.

Remarks on this clonotype: The CDR3 does not close with the conserved phenylalanine or tryptophan, likely indicating a read error. Because the CDR3's place on the DNA is in doubt, the DNA is left out and the CDR3 is given as listed by TCRdb. The chain combines TRBV11-3 with TRBJ2-5. Germline values: CDR1 SGHNT, CDR2 YENEEA. The length of the CDR3 is 12 amino acids, counting both ends. The CDR3 region is CASSFPQETQHL.

Of note for this clonotype: An end of the junction does not agree with germline; a read error may underlie this. This chain links TRBV6-2 or TRBV6-3 with TRBJ2-2; maybe TRBD2 (5 bases). This CDR3 has 11 residues. Germline V gives CDR1 MNHEY, CDR2 SVGEGT. In DNA form, the CDR3 reads TGTGCCAGCAGTTTCCCCGGGGAGCTGTTATTT. Protein: CASSFPGELLF.

In the case of this clonotype: This clone may be a read error of a much larger clone one base away. This chain joins TRBV29-1 and TRBJ1-1, with D unclear. This CDR3 has 10 amino acids. Germline values: CDR1 SQVTM, CDR2 ANQGSEA. V dropped 8 bases and J dropped 3 bases, with 7 bases sitting between them. The CDR3 loop reads CSTLHTEAFF. The DNA of the CDR3 is TGCAGCACTCTGCACACTGAAGCTTTCTTT.

V is TRBV7-9 and J is TRBJ2-7; D might be TRBD1 (5 bases). The ends were cut back, 5 bases at V and 2 bases at J, with 16 bases in the middle. The CDR3 totals 15 residues. CDR1 and CDR2 (germline): SEHNR, FQNEAQ (reference sequence). The CDR3 DNA reads as TGTGCCAGCAGCACAATTCGACAGAGAGCCTACGAGCAGTACTTC. Its protein is CASSTIRQRAYEQYF.

V gene TRBV6-2 or TRBV6-3 combines with J gene TRBJ1-5; TRBD1 is a possible D gene (6 bases). The CDR3 sequence is 19 residues long. The germline V gene encodes CDR1 MNHEY and CDR2 SVGEGT. Trimming took 6 bases from V and 1 from J, leaving 25 bases between them. CDR3 region: CASRGTGTRGAKSNQPQHF. CDR3 sequence (DNA): TGTGCCAGCAGGGGAACCGGGACAAGGGGCGCAAAGAGCAATCAGCCCCAGCATTTT.

On this clonotype: Just one base apart from a much larger clone, this may be a read error. The chain couples TRBV5-5 to TRBJ2-7; D call uncertain. Germline CDR1 reads SGHKS; CDR2 reads YYEKEE (reference sequence). V lost 3 bases and J lost 4, with 17 bases in between. The CDR3 extends over 15 amino acids. In DNA form, the CDR3 reads TGTGCCAGCAGCTATTCCGGAGACCCTATTTACGAGCAGTACTTC. Its protein is CASSYSGDPIYEQYF. Full variable domain (remainder filled in from reference TRBV5-5 and TRBJ2-7): DAGVTQSPTHLIKTRGQQVTLRCSPISGHKSVSWYQQVLGQGPQFIFQYYEKEERGRGNFPDRFSARQFPNYSSELNVNALLLGDSALYLCASSYSGDPIYEQYFGPGTRLTVT.